The 15 T cell receptor beta chains below were found in one sample sequenced in a study of T cell clones after liver transplantation. The method was immunoSEQ multiplex PCR; TCRdb's version includes in-frame clones alone and lacks a portion of them. The sample lists about 120,000 clones; approximately 90% were seen once. The sequencing used CD4+ T cells from blood, collected 12 months after liver transplant. The receptors here all came from a human patient who received a liver transplant. T cells may partly derive from the graft donor.

This clone counts as medium-sized. The V and J genes are TRBV7-2 and TRBJ1-5, with D unclear. Looked up from germline, CDR1 is SGHTA and CDR2 is FQGNSA. Trimming took off 3 bases at V and 5 bases at J, with 11 bases between the two ends. There are 14 residues in the CDR3. CDR3 in amino acids: CASSFGGGYQPQHF. The CDR3 DNA is TGTGCCAGCAGCTTTGGTGGTGGATATCAGCCCCAGCATTTT.

This rearrangement joins TRBV19 to TRBJ1-1; 9 positions match TRBD1. The V gene's germline CDR1 is LNHDA and CDR2 SQIVND (reference sequence). The V segment lost 6 bases and the J segment 11 bases; nucleotides outside the gene matches: 19. The CDR3 totals 16 residues. Written as DNA, the CDR3 is TGTGCCAGTAGCCATCGAGAGGGACAGGGCAGGGGTGGGGCTTTCTTT. Residues: CASSHREGQGRGGAFF.

This clone was seen a single time. The genes are TRBV11-3 and TRBJ2-5; no clear D. The DNA end is more similar to TRBJ2-7, so the J call may be wrong. The CDR3 loop spans 15 amino acids. Germline V CDR1 and CDR2: SGHNT, YENEEA. The CDR3 sequence: CASSSQDPYSYEQYF. For the CDR3, the DNA is TGTGCCAGCAGCTCCCAGGATCCATACTCCTACGAGCAGTACTTC.

The J gene is TRBJ2-5, the V gene TRBV6-1; no definite D call. Trimming left V 3 bases short and J 1 base short, with 6 bases between. The germline CDR1 and CDR2 sequences are MNHNS and SASEGT. The CDR3 is made up of 13 amino acids. The CDR3 bases are TGTGCCAGCAGTGAGGGGATCCAAGAGACCCAGTACTTC. Its translation is CASSEGIQETQYF.

The rearrangement links TRBV11-3 to TRBJ2-3; a possible D gene is TRBD1 (6 bases). V was cut by 4 bases and J by 5 bases, with 16 bases left in between. From germline, CDR1 is SGHNT and CDR2 YENEEA. The CDR3 loop spans 15 amino acids. The CDR3 DNA reads TGTGCCAGCAGCTCCCCACAGGGAATAAGAGATACGCAGTATTTT. Translating it yields CASSSPQGIRDTQYF.

The chain joins TRBV10-1 to TRBJ2-1; the match to TRBD2 covers 9 bases. Losses at the gene ends were 2 bases for V and 7 bases for J; bases not matched to a gene: 0. CDR1 is WNHNN, CDR2 SYGVQD, per germline (reference sequence). The length of the CDR3 is 13 residues. The DNA for the CDR3 is TGCGCCAGCAGTGAGGGACTAGCGAATGAGCAGTTCTTC. Translated: CASSEGLANEQFF.

The V and J genes are TRBV11-3 and TRBJ2-4; 8 nucleotides match TRBD1. CDR3 size: 15 residues. J lost 8 bases, V lost 2 bases, and 8 bases had no gene match. Germline-derived CDR1 and CDR2 are SGHNT and YENEEA. CDR3 in DNA: TGTGCCAGCAGCTTACGGGCAGGGGGCTTAGACATTCAGTACTTC. This encodes CASSLRAGGLDIQYF.

This chain connects TRBV6-1 to TRBJ2-7; TRBD1 is a possible D gene (6 bases). Trimming removed 8 bases at V and 2 bases at J, with 16 bases between. Looked up from germline, CDR1 is MNHNS and CDR2 is SASEGT. The CDR3 is made up of 14 amino acids. Written as DNA, the CDR3 is TGTGCCAGCCTCCCTTTGGGGGCAGCCTACGAGCAGTACTTC. Amino acids: CASLPLGAAYEQYF.

V gene TRBV11-2 combines with J gene TRBJ1-4, with D unresolved. CDR1 and CDR2 (germline): SGHAT, FQNNGV. Trimming shortened V by 2 bases and J by 3 bases, and 10 bases separated the two germline ends. The length of the CDR3 is 15 residues. The DNA for the CDR3 is TGTGCCAGCAGCTTACGTAGGGCTGCTAATGAAAAACTGTTTTTT. Translated, it gives CASSLRRAANEKLFF.

The chain has TRBV11-3 and TRBJ2-1; 9 nucleotides agree with TRBD2. The CDR3 extends over 15 amino acids. Germline V CDR1 and CDR2: SGHNT, YENEEA. J lost 0 bases, V lost 3 bases, and 0 bases had no gene match. The CDR3 DNA is TGTGCCAGCAGCTTTAGCGGGAGCTCCTACAATGAGCAGTTCTTC. Translation: CASSFSGSSYNEQFF. Using reference TRBV11-3 and TRBJ2-1 for the parts outside the CDR3, the full variable domain is EAGVVQSPRYKIIEKKQPVAFWCNPISGHNTLYWYLQNLGQGPELLIRYENEEAVDDSQLPKDRFSAERLKGVDSTLKIQPAELGDSAVYLCASSFSGSSYNEQFFGPGTRLTVL.

J is TRBJ2-3 and V is TRBV11-1; weak D call: TRBD2 (6 bases). The V end lost 3 bases, the J end lost 2 bases, and 12 bases lay between the germline ends. This CDR3 is 15 amino acids long. CDR1 is SGHAT, CDR2 FQDESV, per germline (reference sequence). This CDR3 is CASSLSEGPTDTQYF. Written as DNA, the CDR3 is TGTGCCAGCAGCTTGTCGGAGGGACCCACAGATACGCAGTATTTT.

J is TRBJ2-3 and V is TRBV29-1; D possibly corresponds to TRBD2 (6 bases). This CDR3 comprises 12 residues. The germline V gene encodes CDR1 SQVTM and CDR2 ANQGSEA. With 3 bases removed from V and 6 bases from J, the gap between germline ends came to 10 bases. This chain's CDR3 is CSVEEGGDTQYF. DNA for the CDR3: TGCAGCGTTGAGGAGGGCGGGGATACGCAGTATTTT.

The chain employs TRBV27 and TRBJ1-5; TRBD1 is a possible D gene (5 bases). CDR3 length: 13 amino acids. V lost 5 bases and J lost 9, with 14 bases in between. Germline V gene lookup returns CDR1 MNHEY and CDR2 SMNVEV (reference sequence). The CDR3 region has the DNA TGTGCCAGCAGTAGACAGCTTGTGAGGCCCCAGCATTTT. Translated: CASSRQLVRPQHF.

This clone was found once. J is TRBJ2-7 and V is TRBV6-6, with 14 bases matching TRBD2. The CDR3 totals 15 residues. With V trimmed by 4 bases and J by 6 bases, 5 bases remained unmatched. Germline V gene sequence: CDR1 MNHNY, CDR2 SVGAGI (reference sequence). This CDR3 reads CASSSTGLAGGEQYF. CDR3 nucleotides: TGTGCCAGCAGTTCGACAGGACTAGCGGGAGGCGAGCAGTACTTC.

The chain is built from TRBV6-5 and TRBJ2-3; D ambiguous. Trimming left V 6 bases short and J 1 base short, with 8 bases between. This CDR3 has 13 residues. Germline CDR1 MNHEY, CDR2 SVGAGI. The CDR3 bases are TGTGCCAGCAGCAGCCCTGGCACAGATACGCAGTATTTT. It codes for CASSSPGTDTQYF.